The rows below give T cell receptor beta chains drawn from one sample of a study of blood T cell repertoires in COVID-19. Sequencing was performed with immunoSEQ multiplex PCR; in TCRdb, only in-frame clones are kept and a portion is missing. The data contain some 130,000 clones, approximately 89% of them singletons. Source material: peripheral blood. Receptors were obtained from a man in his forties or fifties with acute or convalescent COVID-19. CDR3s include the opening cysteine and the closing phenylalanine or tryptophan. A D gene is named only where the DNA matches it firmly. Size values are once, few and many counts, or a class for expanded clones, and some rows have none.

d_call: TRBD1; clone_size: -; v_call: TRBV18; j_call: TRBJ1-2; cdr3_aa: CASSLGTGVNYGYTF; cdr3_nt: TGTGCCAGCTCACTTGGGACAGGGGTTAACTATGGCTACACCTTC
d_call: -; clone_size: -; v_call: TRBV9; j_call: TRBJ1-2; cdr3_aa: CASSGPWSGYTF; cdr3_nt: TGTGCCAGCAGCGGCCCTTGGAGTGGCTACACCTTC
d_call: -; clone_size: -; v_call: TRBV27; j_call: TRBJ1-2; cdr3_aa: CASSLGPNYGYTF; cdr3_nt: TGTGCCAGCAGTTTAGGCCCTAACTATGGCTACACCTTC
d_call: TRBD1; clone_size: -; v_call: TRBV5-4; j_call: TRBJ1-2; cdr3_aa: CASTQGQVGNYGYTF; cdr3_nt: TGTGCCAGCACCCAAGGACAGGTGGGGAACTATGGCTACACCTTC
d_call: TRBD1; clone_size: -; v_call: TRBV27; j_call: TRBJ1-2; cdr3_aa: CASSLTGGYGYTF; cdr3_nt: TGTGCCAGCAGCCTTACAGGGGGCTATGGCTACACCTTC
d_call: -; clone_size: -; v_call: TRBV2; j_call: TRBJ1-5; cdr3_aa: CASVLGPNQPQHF; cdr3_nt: TGTGCCAGCGTTTTGGGCCCTAATCAGCCCCAGCATTTT
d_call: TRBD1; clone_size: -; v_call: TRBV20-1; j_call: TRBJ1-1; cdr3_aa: CSARTGGAFF; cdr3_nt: TGCAGTGCTCGGACAGGGGGGGCTTTCTTT
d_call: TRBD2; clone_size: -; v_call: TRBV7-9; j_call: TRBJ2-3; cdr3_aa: CASSSSGGAFTDTQYF; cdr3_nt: TGTGCCAGCAGCTCCAGCGGGGGGGCTTTCACAGATACGCAGTATTTT
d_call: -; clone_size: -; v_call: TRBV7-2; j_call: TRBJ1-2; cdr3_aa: CASSPPRGYGYTF; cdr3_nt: TGTGCCAGCAGCCCACCAAGGGGCTATGGCTACACCTTC
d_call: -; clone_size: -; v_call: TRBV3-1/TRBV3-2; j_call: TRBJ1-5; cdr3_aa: CASSQVPRDRPQHF; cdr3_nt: TGTGCCAGCAGCCAAGTTCCGCGCGATCGGCCCCAGCATTTT
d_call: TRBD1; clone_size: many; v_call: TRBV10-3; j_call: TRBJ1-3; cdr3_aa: CAIRGTGGSGNTIYF; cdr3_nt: TGTGCCATCAGGGGGACAGGGGGCTCTGGAAACACCATATATTTT
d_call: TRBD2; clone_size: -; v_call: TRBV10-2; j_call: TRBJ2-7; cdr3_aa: CASSPGYSGGEQYF; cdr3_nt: TGCGCCAGCAGTCCGGGGTATAGCGGGGGTGAGCAGTACTTC
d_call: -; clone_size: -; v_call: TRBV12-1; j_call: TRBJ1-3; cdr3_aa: CASRFWGAGGPGNTIYF; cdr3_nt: TGTGCCAGCAGATTTTGGGGAGCAGGGGGCCCTGGAAACACCATATATTTT
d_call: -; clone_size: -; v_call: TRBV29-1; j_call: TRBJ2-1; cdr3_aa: CSVEDYLSYNEQFF; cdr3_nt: TGCAGCGTTGAGGACTACCTCTCCTACAATGAGCAGTTCTTC
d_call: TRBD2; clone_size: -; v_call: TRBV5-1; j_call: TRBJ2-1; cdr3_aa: CASSLDSGRAYNEQFF; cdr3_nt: TGCGCCAGCAGCTTGGACAGCGGGAGGGCCTACAATGAGCAGTTCTTC
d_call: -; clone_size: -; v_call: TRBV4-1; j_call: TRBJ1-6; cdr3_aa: CASSQVAQSPYNSPLHF; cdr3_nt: TGCGCCAGCAGCCAAGTCGCACAGAGCCCCTATAATTCACCCCTCCACTTT
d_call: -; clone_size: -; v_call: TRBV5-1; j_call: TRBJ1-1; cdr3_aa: CASRTGGAMNTEAFF; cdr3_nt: TGCGCCAGCAGGACCGGCGGGGCCATGAACACTGAAGCTTTCTTT
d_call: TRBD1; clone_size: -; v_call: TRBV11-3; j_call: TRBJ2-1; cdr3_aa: CASSQPLQGVNEQFF; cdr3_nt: TGTGCCAGCAGCCAGCCACTACAGGGGGTCAATGAGCAGTTCTTC
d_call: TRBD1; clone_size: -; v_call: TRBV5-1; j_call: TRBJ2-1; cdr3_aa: CASSRGQGTYNEQFF; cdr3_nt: TGCGCCAGCAGCCGGGGACAGGGGACCTACAATGAGCAGTTCTTC
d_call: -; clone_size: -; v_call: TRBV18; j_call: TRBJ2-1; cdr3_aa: CASSPTAGGENEQFF; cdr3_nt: TGTGCCAGCTCACCAACCGCAGGAGGGGAAAATGAGCAGTTCTTC
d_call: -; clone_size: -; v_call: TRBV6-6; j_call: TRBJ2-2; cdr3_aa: CASSYSPTATGELFF; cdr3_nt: TGTGCCAGCAGTTACTCGCCGACAGCCACCGGGGAGCTGTTTTTT
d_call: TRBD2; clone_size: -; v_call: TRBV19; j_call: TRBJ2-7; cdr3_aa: CASSDPRTSGAYEQYF; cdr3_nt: TGTGCCAGTAGTGACCCTCGGACTAGCGGAGCCTACGAGCAGTACTTC